This T cell receptor (beta chain) was obtained from a study of CD8 T cells in ankylosing spondylitis. Looked up from germline, CDR1 is MNHNS and CDR2 is SASEGT. The V end was cut by 8 bases, the J end by 2 bases, with 13 bases between. There are 13 residues in the CDR3. This clonotype was counted many times. Its antigen is unidentified. General study results and limits: The authors found the disease-linked clones to be CD8+ and relatively rare in peripheral blood. Typical of ankylosing spondylitis blood, it appeared, was a TCR beta motif of about eight highly homologous variants.

Libraries for TCR beta were made by quantitative 5'-RACE with molecular barcodes. TCRdb used MiXCR to reprocess the 5' RACE reads, holding one entry per CDR3 protein. The sample records 120,000 to 150,000 distinct CDR3 sequences, roughly 7.7% being singletons. The sequence came from a male donor with ankylosing spondylitis. This rearrangement joins TRBV6-1 to TRBJ2-7, with no clear D. Sequences were obtained from synovial fluid, either unsorted or a sorted T cell fraction (not recorded which). CDR3 coding DNA: TGTGCCAGCCGTCTTGACACTGCCTACGAGCAGTACTTC. It specifies CASRLDTAYEQYF.